This T cell receptor beta chain originates from a study of T cells after somatic rescue of genetic block. Generated by immunoSEQ multiplex PCR, the TCRdb table keeps only in-frame clones and is missing some. The sample lists tens of thousands of clones; around 90% were seen once. The V gene end was trimmed by 5 bases and the J gene end by 7 bases; junction bases not matched to a gene: 5. Germline lookup yields CDR1 SGHTA and CDR2 FQGNSA. This CDR3 region has 14 residues. The sample taken for sequencing was peripheral blood mononuclear cells (PBMCs). The V and J genes are TRBV7-2 and TRBJ1-4; 9 bases map to TRBD1. This sequence originates from a man aged 40-49 years. The CDR3 DNA is TGTGCCAGCAGCCAGGACAGGGGAAGTGAAAAACTGTTTTTT. Its protein is CASSQDRGSEKLFF. The complete variable domain, with remaining parts taken from reference TRBV7-2 and TRBJ1-4, reads GAGVSQSPSNKVTEKGKDVELRCDPISGHTALYWYRQSLGQGLEFLIYFQGNSAPDKSGLPSDRFSAERTGGSVSTLTIQRTQQEDSAVYLCASSQDRGSEKLFFGSGTQLSVL.